These 2 T cell receptor beta chains originate from one sample sequenced in a study of blood T cells in healthy people across ages. Next came a second PCR, run for about 6 to 12 cycles, which used a sample-barcoded 5' primer along with a J-beta primer mix. MiXCR, run by TCRdb on the 5' RACE reads, gives a single entry per CDR3 protein. The table shows just over 800,000 distinct CDR3 sequences, with less than 80% occurring only once. The material sequenced was blood. All receptors come from a man younger than 40 in good health.

The chain is built from TRBV7-2 and TRBJ1-6; 7 nucleotides align to TRBD1. This CDR3 comprises 15 residues. Germline V gives CDR1 SGHTA, CDR2 FQGNSA. The trim removed 1 base at V and 7 bases at J, leaving 4 bases unmatched. The CDR3 sequence: CASSLEVRGNSPLHF. The CDR3 DNA follows: TGTGCCAGCAGCTTAGAGGTCAGGGGGAATTCACCCCTCCACTTT.

J is TRBJ1-2 and V is TRBV10-3; TRBD1 aligns across 7 bases. V lost 8 bases and J lost 4; bases outside the gene matches: 1. Germline lookup yields CDR1 ENHRY and CDR2 SYGVKD. This CDR3 has 11 residues. This chain's CDR3 is CAIGDSYGYTF. In DNA, the CDR3 is TGTGCCATCGGGGACAGCTATGGCTACACCTTC.